These 15 T cell receptor beta chains originate from one sample sequenced in a study of regulatory T cells in long-lasting Graves disease. The sample's time point: newly diagnosed GD, antithyroid drugs for less than 3 months. With RNA extracted from PBMCs as input, the TCR library was made. With iRepertoire HTBI primers and Arm-PCR of CDR3 regions, TCR beta libraries were built. TCRdb reanalysed the multiplex PCR reads using MiXCR and keeps one entry per CDR3 protein. The sample shows hundreds of thousands of distinct CDR3 sequences, about 15% of them seen only once. These data also formed part of another study, on T cells in Graves' hyperthyroidism and ophthalmopathy.

The source was peripheral blood mononuclear cells (PBMCs), collected at new diagnosis, from a patient treated with antithyroid drugs. The receptor source for this set is a woman aged 40 to 50 with Graves disease.

This clonotype was observed at least ten times. The V and J genes are TRBV28 and TRBJ2-3, with TRBD2 identical over 10 bases. The CDR3 is made up of 15 amino acids. Trimming at V came to 5 bases and at J to 4 bases, leaving 6 bases not matched to a gene. Germline V gene sequence: CDR1 MDHEN, CDR2 SYDVKM. CDR3 in amino acids: CASSPATSGSDTQYF. The CDR3, as DNA: TGTGCCAGCAGTCCCGCGACTAGCGGGTCAGATACGCAGTATTTT. Together with reference TRBV28 and TRBJ2-3, the CDR3 gives the full variable domain: DVKVTQSSRYLVKRTGEKVFLECVQDMDHENMFWYRQDPGLGLRLIYFSYDVKMKEKGDIPEGYSVSREKKERFSLILESASTNQTSMYLCASSPATSGSDTQYFGPGTRLTVL.

The chain couples TRBV19 to TRBJ2-7, with 15 nucleotides matching TRBD2. The CDR3 loop spans 16 amino acids. V shed 3 bases and J 2 bases; nucleotides not matched to a gene: 2. Germline-derived CDR1 and CDR2 are LNHDA and SQIVND (reference sequence). The CDR3, as DNA: TGTGCCAGTAGTATTCGGACTAGCGGGAGGGCCTACGAGCAGTACTTC. It yields the protein CASSIRTSGRAYEQYF.

The table lists this clonotype with many counts. The genes are TRBV28 and TRBJ1-4; D not certain. V lost 6 bases to trimming and J lost 4 bases, with 12 bases between them. This CDR3 is built from 14 residues. CDR1 MDHEN and CDR2 SYDVKM come from the germline V gene. In DNA form, the CDR3 reads TGTGCCAGCAGAATACGACAAGATAATGAAAAACTGTTTTTT. Translated, it gives CASRIRQDNEKLFF.

In its sample, this clonotype was seen a few times. V gene TRBV6-1 combines with J gene TRBJ2-1; D not certain. Germline CDR1 reads MNHNS; CDR2 reads SASEGT. This CDR3 region has 13 residues. Trimming left V 4 bases short and J 5 bases short, with 9 bases between. This CDR3 is CASSGTPHNEQFF. CDR3 DNA: TGTGCCAGCAGTGGGACGCCTCACAATGAGCAGTTCTTC.

In this sample, this clonotype turned up many times. The J gene is TRBJ2-7, the V gene TRBV5-1; TRBD2 matches at 8 bases. CDR3 length equals 13 residues. Per the germline V gene, CDR1 is SGHRS and CDR2 is YFSETQ. V shed 4 bases, J shed 3 bases, and the junction held 3 bases outside the gene matches. CDR3 DNA: TGCGCCAGCAGCCCCCGGGGGGGCTACGAGCAGTACTTC. This encodes CASSPRGGYEQYF.

About this clonotype itself: This may arise from a read error, as a much more abundant clone is one base away. The chain employs TRBV20-1 and TRBJ2-5; TRBD2 is a possible D gene (6 bases). This CDR3 is 15 amino acids long. CDR1 DFQATT and CDR2 SNEGSKA come from the germline V gene (reference sequence). Between the trimmed V and J ends, which lost 6 bases and 7 bases, there was a span of 24 bases. Here the CDR3 DNA reads TGCAGTGCAACATTTTGGAGGGGTACGAAGGTGACCCAGTACTTC. It specifies CSATFWRGTKVTQYF.

The chain carries TRBV4-1 and TRBJ2-7; possibly TRBD2 for D (5 bases). The CDR3 consists of 15 residues. V lost 1 base and J lost 3, with 13 bases in between. Germline lookup yields CDR1 MGHRA and CDR2 YSYEKL. Here the CDR3 DNA reads TGCGCCAGCAGCCAAGGAATGGAGGAGATCTACGAGCAGTACTTC. It encodes CASSQGMEEIYEQYF.

This clonotype was seen only a few times. Written as DNA, the CDR3 is TGTGCCAGCAGTTTATCGACCGATCAGCCCCAGCATTTT. Amino acids: CASSLSTDQPQHF. This chain joins TRBV27 and TRBJ1-5, with no clear D. V was clipped by 0 bases and J by 5 bases, with 5 bases between them. The CDR3 loop spans 13 amino acids. From germline, CDR1 is MNHEY and CDR2 SMNVEV (reference sequence).

In this sample, this clonotype turned up many times. This chain links TRBV27 with TRBJ2-3; no clear D. V was clipped by 4 bases and J by 0 bases, with 17 bases between them. Germline CDR1 reads MNHEY; CDR2 reads SMNVEV (reference sequence). This CDR3 spans 17 amino acids. Written as DNA, the CDR3 is TGTGCCAGCAGTTCTAAGGTCGAGGCGGAAAGCACAGATACGCAGTATTTT. This encodes CASSSKVEAESTDTQYF.

This clonotype was found a few times. Germline and junction disagree at one end, which may indicate a read error. The V call is TRBV18, the J call TRBJ2-7, with 7 bases that match TRBD2. Germline V gene sequence: CDR1 KGHSH, CDR2 LQKENI. There are 15 residues in the CDR3. The CDR3 reads CASPPPGGSPYEQYF. CDR3 bases: TGTGCCAGCCCACCACCTGGCGGGAGCCCCTACGAGCAGTACTTC. Looking up the rest from reference TRBV18 and TRBJ2-7 gives the full variable domain: NAGVMQNPRHLVRRRGQEARLRCSPMKGHSHVYWYRQLPEEGLKFMVYLQKENIIDESGMPKERFSAEFPKEGPSILRIQQVVRGDSAAYFCASPPPGGSPYEQYFGPGTRLTVT.

This clonotype occurred many times. This chain connects TRBV19 to TRBJ1-2, with D hard to call. The germline V and J ends were trimmed by 1 base and 5 bases, with 8 bases remaining between them. Germline CDR1 reads LNHDA; CDR2 reads SQIVND (reference sequence). The CDR3 contains 13 residues. The CDR3 DNA reads as TGTGCCAGTAGTATAGGGCGGTTGTATGGCTACACCTTC. Translation gives CASSIGRLYGYTF.

This clonotype has more than one count but fewer than ten. The chain is built from TRBV28 and TRBJ2-2, with TRBD1 matching over 9 bases. CDR1 is MDHEN and CDR2 is SYDVKM in the germline V gene. There are 16 residues in the CDR3. V lost 4 bases to trimming and J lost 3 bases; unmatched junction nucleotides: 6. The CDR3 spells CASSSGTGLHTGELFF. DNA of the CDR3: TGTGCCAGCAGTTCCGGGACAGGGCTCCACACCGGGGAGCTGTTTTTT.

The V call is TRBV6-5, the J call TRBJ2-3; the D is unclear. V gave up 2 bases and J gave up 7 bases, with 13 bases separating them. CDR3 size: 14 residues. Germline V CDR1 and CDR2: MNHEY, SVGAGI. The CDR3: CASSYGPGPYTQYF. CDR3 coding DNA: TGTGCCAGCAGTTACGGACCCGGGCCATATACGCAGTATTTT.

This chain joins TRBV12-3 or TRBV12-4 and TRBJ1-5; 7 bases match TRBD1. CDR3 length: 15 residues. J was trimmed by 5 bases and V by 5 bases; bases with no gene match: 9. The CDR3: CASSRSGTAYQPQHF. Here the CDR3 DNA reads TGTGCCAGCAGTCGATCCGGGACAGCCTATCAGCCCCAGCATTTT.

The chain employs TRBV20-1 and TRBJ2-1, with 7 bases aligning to TRBD1. CDR3 length: 13 residues. The ends lost 6 bases at V and 9 bases at J; junction bases unmatched: 11. Germline assignment: CDR1 DFQATT and CDR2 SNEGSKA (reference sequence). In nucleotides, the CDR3 is TGCAGTGCATCGACAGGGTTACGCAGTGAGCAGTTCTTC. It encodes CSASTGLRSEQFF.